This T cell receptor beta chain comes out of a study of T cells in Graves' hyperthyroidism and ophthalmopathy. TCR beta CDR3 sequences were amplified from RNA transcripts. HTBI primers were used for first-round RT-PCR of the TCR CDR3. TCRdb passed the multiplex PCR reads through MiXCR, listing each CDR3 protein once. The sample has around 300,000 distinct CDR3 sequences, about 15% seen once. Fresh 10 ml peripheral blood yielded PBMCs. V lost 3 bases and J 1 base, leaving 18 bases between the germline ends. The CDR3 loop spans 17 amino acids. CDR1 is LNHDA and CDR2 is SQIVND in the germline V gene (reference sequence). This clonotype occurred many times.

Source material: blood. This chain joins TRBV19 and TRBJ1-1; D remains unclear. This sequence originates from a woman aged 25 to 45 with Graves' hyperthyroidism. In DNA, the CDR3 is TGTGCCAGTAGTATCGGACGCAGCCGAAATTGGAACACTGAAGCTTTCTTT. Translated: CASSIGRSRNWNTEAFF.